This entry lists 27 T cell receptor beta chains sequenced from one sample in a study of blood T cells in healthy people across ages. Alongside a J-beta primer mix, a sample-barcoded 5' primer served in a second PCR lasting about 6 to 11 cycles. MiXCR, applied by TCRdb to the 5' RACE reads, yields one record per CDR3 protein. The sample includes 550,000 to 750,000 distinct CDR3 sequences, 21% of them seen just once. Sequenced input: blood. The receptors originated from a man in his 70s in good health.

The chain couples TRBV5-6 to TRBJ2-3; no firm D call. The V gene lost 0 bases and the J gene lost 0 bases, with 11 bases spanning the gap. CDR3 length equals 16 residues. The germline V gene has CDR1 SGHDT and CDR2 YYEEEE. The CDR3 bases are TGTGCCAGCAGCTTGGCCCGAATGGCCAGCACAGATACGCAGTATTTT. Protein: CASSLARMASTDTQYF.

In its sample, this clonotype was seen a few times. V and J are TRBV7-6 and TRBJ2-3; 7 bases map to TRBD1. The CDR3 is made up of 16 amino acids. Germline V gives CDR1 SGHVS, CDR2 FNYEAQ. The J segment lost 5 bases and the V segment lost 3 bases, leaving 11 bases of the junction unmatched. The CDR3: CASSFLKQDREDTQYF. The DNA of the CDR3 is TGTGCCAGCAGCTTTTTAAAGCAAGACAGGGAAGATACGCAGTATTTT.

This chain joins TRBV6-2 or TRBV6-3 and TRBJ1-2, with 12 bases identical to TRBD1. V shed 6 bases and J 8 bases; nucleotides not matched to a gene: 10. CDR3 length: 15 residues. Per the germline V gene, CDR1 is MNHEY and CDR2 is SVGEGT. The CDR3: CASRQLRDRGPGYTF. The CDR3 DNA is TGTGCCAGCAGACAACTCCGGGACAGGGGGCCCGGCTACACCTTC.

The chain links TRBV7-8 to TRBJ1-1; no clear D. Germline loops: CDR1 SGHVS, CDR2 FQNEAQ. CDR3 length: 15 amino acids. The V end lost 5 bases, the J end lost 4 bases, and 17 bases lay between the germline ends. DNA for the CDR3: TGTGCCAGCAGCCCCCGTGGAAGGAGGGCCACTGAAGCTTTCTTT. This gives the protein CASSPRGRRATEAFF.

This clonotype was seen ten or more times. Written as DNA, the CDR3 is TGTGCCAGCAGCGTAGCATTCCGTAACAATGAGCAGTTCTTC. This codes for CASSVAFRNNEQFF. This chain uses TRBV9 with TRBJ2-1; D is ambiguous. CDR3 size: 14 residues. V was pared by 0 bases and J by 5 bases, with 9 bases between. Germline CDR1 and CDR2: SGDLS and YYNGEE.

This clonotype was observed a handful of times. This CDR3 reads CSVVSWGQETQYF. CDR3 in DNA: TGCAGCGTTGTATCGTGGGGCCAAGAGACCCAGTACTTC. The chain carries TRBV29-1 and TRBJ2-5; D is undetermined. Trimming left V 4 bases short and J 1 base short, with 10 bases between. The germline CDR1 and CDR2 sequences are SQVTM and ANQGSEA. The CDR3 is made up of 13 amino acids.

The chain couples TRBV7-9 to TRBJ2-5; possibly TRBD2 for D (5 bases). With the DNA end fitting TRBJ2-7 better, the J assignment may be wrong. CDR1 SEHNR and CDR2 FQNEAQ come from the germline V gene (reference sequence). The CDR3 loop spans 15 amino acids. The CDR3 sequence is CASSLGREGVHEQYF. CDR3 DNA sequence: TGTGCCAGCAGCTTAGGCCGGGAAGGAGTACACGAGCAGTACTTC.

This clonotype was seen repeatedly, ten times or more. Its ends do not fully match the called genes, so a read error is possible. The V gene is TRBV5-1, the J gene TRBJ2-7; 14 bases agree with TRBD2. The CDR3 totals 14 residues. Per germline, CDR1 SGHRS and CDR2 YFSETQ. The CDR3, as DNA: TGTGCCAGCAGCCGGGGACTAGCGGGAGACGAGCAGTACTTC. Protein: CASSRGLAGDEQYF.

This clonotype was seen a handful of times. The V gene is TRBV7-6, the J gene TRBJ2-3; no clear D gene. The germline V gene encodes CDR1 SGHVS and CDR2 FNYEAQ. V was clipped by 2 bases and J by 0 bases, with 9 bases between them. The CDR3 spans 15 residues. Written as DNA, the CDR3 is TGTGCCAGCAGCTTATTATCGGCTAGCACAGATACGCAGTATTTT. Encoded protein: CASSLLSASTDTQYF.

A few counts support this clonotype. The V and J genes are TRBV5-1 and TRBJ1-1; D might be TRBD1 (5 bases). The V and J ends lost 4 bases and 8 bases respectively, with 12 bases between them. The CDR3 has 12 amino acids. Germline CDR1 SGHRS, CDR2 YFSETQ. CDR3 region: CASSAGTEEAFF. CDR3 nucleotides: TGCGCCAGCAGCGCAGGGACCGAAGAAGCTTTCTTT. Full variable domain (remainder filled in from reference TRBV5-1 and TRBJ1-1): KAGVTQTPRYLIKTRGQQVTLSCSPISGHRSVSWYQQTPGQGLQFLFEYFSETQRNKGNFPGRFSGRQFSNSRSEMNVSTLELGDSALYLCASSAGTEEAFFGQGTRLTVV.

A few counts support this clonotype. The V gene is TRBV11-2, the J gene TRBJ2-1; TRBD2 might be the D (6 bases). V was cut by 4 bases and J by 0 bases, with 19 bases left in between. Germline CDR1 reads SGHAT; CDR2 reads FQNNGV. CDR3 size: 18 residues. CDR3 bases: TGTGCCAGCAGCTCCCTCCGCAGCGGGCCGAGCTCCTACAATGAGCAGTTCTTC. It translates to CASSSLRSGPSSYNEQFF.

This chain links TRBV7-9 with TRBJ2-7; D assignment may be TRBD1 or TRBD2 (5 bases each). From germline, CDR1 is SEHNR and CDR2 FQNEAQ (reference sequence). This CDR3 is 15 amino acids long. V was cut by 3 bases and J by 3 bases, with 15 bases left in between. The CDR3 loop is CASSFRGDRVYEQYF. The CDR3 coding sequence is TGTGCCAGCAGCTTTCGGGGTGACAGAGTCTACGAGCAGTACTTC. The whole variable domain, filled in from reference TRBV7-9 and TRBJ2-7, reads DTGVSQNPRHKITKRGQNVTFRCDPISEHNRLYWYRQTLGQGPEFLTYFQNEAQLEKSRLLSDRFSAERPKGSFSTLEIQRTEQGDSAMYLCASSFRGDRVYEQYFGPGTRLTVT.

This clonotype came up a few times. J is TRBJ2-3 and V is TRBV18; D uncertain. The length of the CDR3 is 12 residues. Germline CDR1 reads KGHSH; CDR2 reads LQKENI. V lost 5 bases and J 2 bases, leaving 5 bases between the germline ends. CDR3 residues: CASSRATDTQYF. As DNA, the CDR3 is TGTGCCAGCTCAAGGGCCACAGATACGCAGTATTTT.

This clonotype was counted between two and nine times. Mismatch with germline at one junction end may stem from a read error. This chain connects TRBV7-2 to TRBJ1-5, with 7 positions matching TRBD1. Per germline, CDR1 SGHTA and CDR2 FQGNSA. CDR3 size: 15 residues. The CDR3 sequence: CAGSFDRESNQPQHF. The CDR3 coding sequence is TGTGCCGGCAGCTTCGACAGGGAGAGCAATCAGCCCCAGCATTTT.

Of note for this clonotype: The conserved phenylalanine or tryptophan normally closing the CDR3 is absent here, so this likely arose from a read error. The J gene is TRBJ2-1, the V gene TRBV4-2; D is ambiguous. CDR3 length: 15 residues. Germline CDR1 and CDR2: LGHNA and YNFKEQ. The ends were cut back, 4 bases at V and 0 bases at J, with 10 bases in the middle. CDR3 nucleotides: TGTGCCAGCAGCCCGGAACCCCCCTCCTACAATGAGCAGTTCCTC. Translation gives CASSPEPPSYNEQFL.

The CDR3 is CASSSGQELSGNTIYF. The CDR3 nucleotides read TGCGCCAGCAGCTCCGGACAGGAACTCTCTGGAAACACCATATATTTT. This chain links TRBV5-1 with TRBJ1-3; TRBD1 agrees at 7 bases. Germline V gives CDR1 SGHRS, CDR2 YFSETQ. The CDR3 has 16 residues. V lost 3 bases and J lost 0; bases outside the gene matches: 6.

This clonotype was found a few times. This rearrangement joins TRBV20-1 to TRBJ1-2; D is undetermined. Germline V gives CDR1 DFQATT, CDR2 SNEGSKA (reference sequence). V was trimmed by 4 bases and J by 4 bases, leaving 4 bases between them. The CDR3 extends over 10 amino acids. CDR3 DNA sequence: TGCAGTGCTAAGGTCTATGGCTACACCTTC. This encodes CSAKVYGYTF.

This clonotype has a handful of counts. This sequence joins TRBV2 and TRBJ2-3; D might be TRBD2 (5 bases). The CDR3 covers 13 residues. Germline V gene data show CDR1 as SNHLY and CDR2 as FYNNEI. Between the trimmed V and J ends, which lost 6 bases and 1 base, there was a span of 8 bases. The CDR3 sequence: CASRARGTDTQYF. CDR3 bases: TGTGCCAGCAGGGCGAGGGGCACAGATACGCAGTATTTT.

The chain uses TRBV29-1 and TRBJ1-2, with TRBD1 matching 11 bases. Trimming at V came to 8 bases and at J to 2 bases, leaving 7 bases not matched to a gene. Germline V gene data show CDR1 as SQVTM and CDR2 as ANQGSEA. This CDR3 has 14 amino acids. The CDR3 region is CSSYGTGGNYGYTF. In nucleotides, the CDR3 is TGCAGCTCCTACGGGACAGGGGGGAACTATGGCTACACCTTC. Variable domain in full (rest from reference TRBV29-1 and TRBJ1-2): SAVISQKPSRDICQRGTSLTIQCQVDSQVTMMFWYRQQPGQSLTLIATANQGSEATYESGFVIDKFPISRPNLTFSTLTVSNMSPEDSSIYLCSSYGTGGNYGYTFGSGTRLTVV.

This clonotype was seen more than once but under ten times. V gene TRBV6-5 combines with J gene TRBJ1-6; 7 bases are a match to TRBD1. The J segment lost 7 bases and the V segment lost 8 bases, leaving 8 bases of the junction unmatched. The CDR3 spans 14 residues. Germline V CDR1 and CDR2: MNHEY, SVGAGI. The CDR3 bases are TGTGCCAGCTCCCTGACAGGGTGGAATTCACCCCTCCACTTT. Translating gives CASSLTGWNSPLHF.

The chain employs TRBV20-1 and TRBJ1-6; D uncertain. The germline gives CDR1 DFQATT, CDR2 SNEGSKA (reference sequence). CDR3 size: 14 residues. V gave up 5 bases and J gave up 8 bases, with 16 bases separating them. The CDR3 DNA reads as TGCAGTGCTCGGGAACTCCTGGGTGATTCACCCCTCCACTTT. It specifies CSARELLGDSPLHF.

Here the CDR3 reads CSARPVREGYEQYF. The DNA of the CDR3 is TGCAGTGCTAGACCTGTGCGGGAGGGATACGAGCAGTACTTC. The chain couples TRBV20-1 to TRBJ2-5; 9 positions agree with TRBD2. The end of the DNA aligns better with TRBJ2-7, so the J call may be wrong. CDR1 and CDR2 from the germline V gene are DFQATT and SNEGSKA (reference sequence). The CDR3 has 14 amino acids.

The chain carries TRBV4-3 and TRBJ2-7; 9 bases match TRBD2. This CDR3 comprises 16 residues. Germline values: CDR1 LGHNA, CDR2 YSLEER. The J segment lost 3 bases and the V segment lost 0 bases, leaving 6 bases of the junction unmatched. The CDR3 DNA sequence: TGCGCCAGCAGCCAAGATAGCGGGGGACGAATCTACGAGCAGTACTTC. It encodes CASSQDSGGRIYEQYF.

This clonotype was detected many times. The rearrangement joins TRBV10-3 to TRBJ2-2; TRBD2 agrees at 14 bases. The J segment lost 4 bases and the V segment lost 6 bases, leaving 4 bases of the junction unmatched. The CDR3 length is 16 residues. CDR1 and CDR2 (germline): ENHRY, SYGVKD. The CDR3: CAIRHGTSGSTGELFF. The DNA of the CDR3 is TGTGCCATCAGACACGGGACTAGCGGGAGCACCGGGGAGCTGTTTTTT.

The V gene is TRBV24-1, the J gene TRBJ2-2; no reliable D call. V was trimmed by 1 base and J by 4 bases, leaving 0 bases between them. The germline V gene encodes CDR1 KGHDR and CDR2 SFDVKD. This CDR3 has 12 residues. The CDR3 bases are TGTGCCACCAGTGATTTCACCGGGGAGCTGTTTTTT. As protein: CATSDFTGELFF.

Comments on this clonotype: A read error may account for a junction end that differs from germline. The V call is TRBV29-1, the J call TRBJ1-2; TRBD1 aligns across 7 bases. CDR1 is SQVTM, CDR2 ANQGSEA, per germline. The CDR3 has 14 amino acids. The chain's CDR3 is CGVEEQTGFRGYTF. Here the CDR3 DNA reads TGCGGCGTTGAAGAACAGACAGGGTTCAGGGGCTACACCTTC.

This clonotype was counted only a few times. The chain carries TRBV10-3 and TRBJ1-3; D might be TRBD1 (6 bases). This CDR3 has 17 residues. Germline values: CDR1 ENHRY, CDR2 SYGVKD. V lost 2 bases and J lost 0, with 14 bases in between. The CDR3 region has the DNA TGTGCCATCAGTGAGCCGGGGACACTAGGCTCTGGAAACACCATATATTTT. Its translation is CAISEPGTLGSGNTIYF.